Below, one T cell receptor (beta chain) is given with its context. The antigen is not known. These data originate in a study of cytomegalovirus exposure and HLA in healthy donors. Points from the study as a whole: Later analysis indicated greater clonal expansion among HLA-associated TCR beta chains than among equally common other chains. By HLA locus, TCR association rates varied in a later analysis, with DRB1 showing the most and HLA-C the fewest.

PCR was performed using 60 Vbeta and 13 Jbeta primers. Profiled with immunoSEQ multiplex PCR; TCRdb holds only in-frame clones, not every one. The sample features some 75,000 clones, with under 0.9% in its top ten. This CDR3 contains 12 residues. V dropped 1 base and J dropped 5 bases, with 4 bases sitting between them. Germline CDR1 reads SGHDT; CDR2 reads YYEEEE. The rearrangement uses TRBV5-6 and TRBJ1-5; no firm D call. This receptor was obtained from a boy between 10 and 17 years old in good health and CMV-seronegative. Source material: PBMCs. CDR3: CASSLSHQPQHF. CDR3 DNA: TGTGCCAGCAGCTTGAGCCATCAGCCCCAGCATTTT.